These 9 T cell receptor beta chains originate from one sample sequenced in a study of blood T cell repertoires in COVID-19. Data came from immunoSEQ multiplex PCR; TCRdb stores just in-frame clones and leaves some out. Of hundreds of thousands of clones in the sample, about 83% were seen once. Sequencing input: PBMCs or T cells enriched from blood (not recorded which). Every receptor here comes from a woman aged 50 to 65 who had recovered from COVID-19.

The rearrangement joins TRBV7-3 to TRBJ2-3; D is ambiguous. CDR1 is SGHTA, CDR2 FQGTGA, per germline. V was clipped by 0 bases and J by 2 bases, with 12 bases between them. This CDR3 spans 16 amino acids. The CDR3 spells CASSLTNYSPTDTQYF. CDR3 in DNA: TGTGCCAGCAGCTTAACGAATTACAGTCCCACAGATACGCAGTATTTT.

The genes are TRBV27 and TRBJ1-5; no clear D. Germline assignment: CDR1 MNHEY and CDR2 SMNVEV (reference sequence). The V gene lost 4 bases and the J gene lost 5 bases, with 18 bases spanning the gap. CDR3 length: 16 amino acids. The CDR3 is CASSWSGKVSDQPQHF. The CDR3 nucleotides read TGTGCCAGCAGTTGGTCCGGGAAGGTGAGTGATCAGCCCCAGCATTTT.

This clone is a singleton in its sample. The chain links TRBV9 to TRBJ1-2; D call uncertain. The CDR3 totals 13 residues. V was shortened by 0 bases and J by 2 bases, with 5 bases between the two germline ends. CDR1 is SGDLS, CDR2 YYNGEE, per germline. The CDR3 protein is CASSVDLNYGYTF. The CDR3 DNA follows: TGTGCCAGCAGCGTAGATCTGAACTATGGCTACACCTTC. The variable domain in full, completed from reference TRBV9 and TRBJ1-2, reads DSGVTQTPKHLITATGQRVTLRCSPRSGDLSVYWYQQSLDQGLQFLIQYYNGEERAKGNILERFSAQQFPDLHSELNLSSLELGDSALYFCASSVDLNYGYTFGSGTRLTVV.

The rearrangement joins TRBV27 to TRBJ1-1, with TRBD1 identical over 8 bases. The CDR3 runs 15 residues. The junction had 4 bases not matched to a gene; V was cut back by 2 bases and J by 2 bases. Germline CDR1 MNHEY, CDR2 SMNVEV (reference sequence). The CDR3 DNA reads TGTGCCAGCAGTTTACAGGGGGCCGGAAACACTGAAGCTTTCTTT. Translating gives CASSLQGAGNTEAFF.

This sequence joins TRBV11-2 and TRBJ2-7; D is possibly TRBD1 (5 bases). The CDR3 has 14 amino acids. The germline V and J ends were trimmed by 3 bases and 3 bases, with 12 bases remaining between them. The germline V gene has CDR1 SGHAT and CDR2 FQNNGV. In nucleotides, the CDR3 is TGTGCCAGCAGCTTGACGACAGAGCACTACGAGCAGTACTTC. This translates into CASSLTTEHYEQYF.

The CDR3 here is CASTKTWDRDNEQFF. The CDR3 nucleotides read TGTGCCAGTACTAAAACTTGGGACAGGGACAATGAGCAGTTCTTC. J is TRBJ2-1 and V is TRBV6-5; 9 bases are a match to TRBD1. The germline CDR1 and CDR2 sequences are MNHEY and SVGAGI. The CDR3 loop spans 15 amino acids. After removal of 9 bases from V and 5 bases from J, the junction contained 11 bases not matched to a gene.

With respect to this clone: One junction end disagrees with the germline gene, perhaps due to a read error. CDR3 sequence reads: CSVDGAGGPRNF. The CDR3 DNA follows: TGCAGCGTTGACGGGGCGGGAGGGCCTCGGAACTTC. This sequence joins TRBV29-1 and TRBJ2-7; the match to TRBD2 covers 9 bases. CDR1 and CDR2 (germline): SQVTM, ANQGSEA. The CDR3 sequence is 12 residues long.

The chain recombines TRBV10-3 with TRBJ2-1; a possible D gene is TRBD2 (6 bases). Trimming took 8 bases from V and 4 from J, leaving 9 bases between them. CDR1 and CDR2 from the germline V gene are ENHRY and SYGVKD. The CDR3 consists of 12 residues. The CDR3 loop is CAIGGGYNEQFF. CDR3 nucleotide sequence: TGTGCCATCGGCGGAGGGTACAATGAGCAGTTCTTC.

This clone was detected only a few times. The chain employs TRBV5-1 and TRBJ1-4; 8 nucleotides line up with TRBD1. This CDR3 has 16 residues. V was clipped by 4 bases and J by 7 bases; unmatched bases: 12. The germline gives CDR1 SGHRS, CDR2 YFSETQ. The CDR3 loop reads CASSLTPGTGGEKLFF. CDR3 coding DNA: TGCGCCAGCAGCCTCACTCCCGGGACAGGCGGTGAAAAACTGTTTTTT.